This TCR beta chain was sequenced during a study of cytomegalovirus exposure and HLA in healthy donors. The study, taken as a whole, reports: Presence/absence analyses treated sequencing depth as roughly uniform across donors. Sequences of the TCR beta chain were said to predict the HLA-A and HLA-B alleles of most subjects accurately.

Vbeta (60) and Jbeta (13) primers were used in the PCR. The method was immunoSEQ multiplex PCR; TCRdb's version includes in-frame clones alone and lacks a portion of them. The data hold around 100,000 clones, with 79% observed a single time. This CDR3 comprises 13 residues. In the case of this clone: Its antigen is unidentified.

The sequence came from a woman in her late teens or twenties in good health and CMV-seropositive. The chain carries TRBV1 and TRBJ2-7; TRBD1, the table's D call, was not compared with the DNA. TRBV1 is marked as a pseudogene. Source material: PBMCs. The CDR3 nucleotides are TGCACCAGCAGCCAAGCAGGTACCTACGAGCAGTACTTC. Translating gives CTSSQAGTYEQYF.